Listed here are 28 T cell receptor beta chains from one sample, sequenced in a study of T cell repertoires in cytomegalovirus infection (dated by TCRdb to the late 2010s). The run used an Illumina HiSeq 1500. TCRdb itself trimmed the public reads at Q25 with fastp, ran MiXCR and retained productive beta chains. CDR3 protein duplicates are merged, each entry listing the most common genes and DNA. In this sample the table shows about 680,000 distinct CDR3 sequences, 24% of which occur a single time. Under 8.5% of the sample is held by the ten biggest clonotypes. Sequencing was carried out using CD8+ T cells from PBMCs. The source of these receptors is a human donor in good health (CMV status not recorded). Some clones in this sample may be carry-over from other donors' samples.

Ten or more counts support this clonotype. The V gene is TRBV6-1, the J gene TRBJ2-3, with unresolved D. The CDR3 loop spans 13 amino acids. Trimming cost V 1 base and J 0 bases, with 2 bases left between them. From germline, CDR1 is MNHNS and CDR2 SASEGT. The CDR3, as DNA: TGTGCCAGCAGTGAAGGTAGCACAGATACGCAGTATTTT. Its protein is CASSEGSTDTQYF.

The chain links TRBV28 to TRBJ1-2, with D possibly TRBD1 on 6 matching bases. Trimming took off 7 bases at V and 4 bases at J, with 25 bases between the two ends. The CDR3 spans 17 residues. The germline V gene has CDR1 MDHEN and CDR2 SYDVKM. The CDR3 reads CASIAPQGGPFFYGYTF. CDR3 nucleotides: TGTGCCAGCATTGCCCCACAGGGCGGTCCTTTCTTCTATGGCTACACCTTC.

The chain carries TRBV4-1 and TRBJ1-5, with a possible D match to TRBD1 (6 bases). V lost 5 bases and J 3 bases, leaving 14 bases between the germline ends. Germline lookup yields CDR1 MGHRA and CDR2 YSYEKL. The CDR3 spans 15 residues. The CDR3 coding sequence is TGCGCCAGCAGCGTACGCCGGGACATCAATCAGCCCCAGCATTTT. Translated: CASSVRRDINQPQHF.

This sequence joins TRBV2 and TRBJ2-2, with D uncertain. V lost 5 bases, J lost 10 bases, and 17 bases lay in between. This CDR3 contains 14 residues. In germline, CDR1 is SNHLY, CDR2 FYNNEI. The CDR3 region has the DNA TGTGCCAGCAGTACCGCAAGTTACTACGTGGAGCTGTTTTTT. It codes for CASSTASYYVELFF.

Regarding this clonotype: A read error may explain this, as a much larger clone is one base away. CDR3 in amino acids: CASINRVELRGYTF. The CDR3 DNA sequence: TGTGCCAGTATTAACCGGGTCGAGCTCCGTGGCTACACCTTC. The chain recombines TRBV19 with TRBJ1-2; no clear D gene. The V end was cut by 7 bases, the J end by 7 bases, with 19 bases between. This CDR3 has 14 amino acids. Germline V lookup: CDR1 LNHDA, CDR2 SQIVND (reference sequence).

This clonotype was observed a handful of times. The gene calls are TRBV7-9 and TRBJ2-1; 8 bases agree with TRBD2. CDR3 length: 15 amino acids. The junction had 9 bases not matched to a gene; V was cut back by 5 bases and J by 6 bases. Germline V CDR1 and CDR2: SEHNR, FQNEAQ (reference sequence). CDR3 in amino acids: CASSPGTRDLNEQFF. The CDR3 region has the DNA TGTGCCAGCAGCCCCGGGACTAGGGACCTCAATGAGCAGTTCTTC.

This clonotype was detected a few times. V usage is TRBV5-1 and J usage is TRBJ2-1; 7 bases are shared with TRBD2. Germline values: CDR1 SGHRS, CDR2 YFSETQ. V lost 7 bases to trimming and J lost 0 bases; unmatched junction nucleotides: 1. The CDR3 loop spans 13 amino acids. CDR3 loop: CASGRDSYNEQFF. The CDR3 bases are TGCGCCAGCGGGAGGGACTCCTACAATGAGCAGTTCTTC. The full variable domain, rest sourced from reference TRBV5-1 and TRBJ2-1, is KAGVTQTPRYLIKTRGQQVTLSCSPISGHRSVSWYQQTPGQGLQFLFEYFSETQRNKGNFPGRFSGRQFSNSRSEMNVSTLELGDSALYLCASGRDSYNEQFFGPGTRLTVL.

This clonotype was found a few times. The chain links TRBV7-9 to TRBJ1-2; D not certain. The CDR3 extends over 13 amino acids. Per germline, CDR1 SEHNR and CDR2 FQNEAQ (reference sequence). Trimming stripped 5 bases from V and 6 bases from J, with 13 bases between. This CDR3 is CASSPSSRDGYTF. In DNA, the CDR3 is TGTGCCAGCAGCCCTAGTTCCCGGGATGGCTACACCTTC.

In this sample, this clonotype turned up many times. As DNA, the CDR3 is TGTGCCAGCAGTCCCTTCGTTGACCGAAGCTCCTACAATGAGCAGTTCTTC. Its protein is CASSPFVDRSSYNEQFF. The chain carries TRBV6-2 or TRBV6-3 and TRBJ2-1; D is ambiguous. Germline CDR1 and CDR2: MNHEY and SVGEGT. The CDR3 runs to 17 residues. V was cut by 5 bases and J by 0 bases, with 17 bases left in between.

In nucleotides, the CDR3 is TGCGCCAGCTCCGGGACAGGGCGTGAAGCTTTCTTT. It specifies CASSGTGREAFF. This rearrangement joins TRBV4-1 to TRBJ1-1; 9 bases are a match to TRBD1. Germline V lookup: CDR1 MGHRA, CDR2 YSYEKL. Trimming cost V 8 bases and J 7 bases; bases outside gene matches: 5. This CDR3 contains 12 residues.

This clonotype occurred a few times. The chain has TRBV19 and TRBJ1-1, with 8 bases matching TRBD1. The length of the CDR3 is 13 residues. Germline CDR1 is LNHDA and CDR2 is SQIVND (reference sequence). J lost 7 bases, V lost 7 bases, and 8 bases had no gene match. The DNA for the CDR3 is TGTGCCAGTACCTTCGGACAGGGTCTTGAAGCTTTCTTT. It specifies CASTFGQGLEAFF.

Concerning this clonotype itself: The junction differs from germline at one of its ends, possibly a read error. This rearrangement joins TRBV28 to TRBJ2-6; no reliable D call. The CDR3 totals 15 residues. CDR1 MDHEN and CDR2 SYDVKM come from the germline V gene. CDR3 sequence: CANSLLAPGANVLTF. The CDR3 coding sequence is TGTGCCAACAGTCTCTTGGCTCCAGGGGCCAACGTCCTGACTTTC.

This clonotype was counted at least ten times. This rearrangement joins TRBV6-1 to TRBJ2-7, with D perhaps TRBD2 (5 bases). V shed 2 bases and J shed 7 bases, with 15 bases lying between them. Germline V gene data show CDR1 as MNHNS and CDR2 as SASEGT. The CDR3 loop spans 14 amino acids. For the CDR3, the DNA is TGTGCCAGCAGTGAACCGGGATCGGCAGAAGAGCAGTACTTC. Translation gives CASSEPGSAEEQYF.

Many counts were recorded for this clonotype. Written as DNA, the CDR3 is TGTGCCAGCAGCTTAGTAGCCCCACGGAGTGAGCAGTTCTTC. This sequence encodes CASSLVAPRSEQFF. This chain connects TRBV7-2 to TRBJ2-1; D remains unclear. This CDR3 has 14 amino acids. V shed 1 base and J shed 9 bases, with 13 bases lying between them. Germline CDR1 is SGHTA and CDR2 is FQGNSA.

This clonotype was seen a handful of times. V usage is TRBV14 and J usage is TRBJ1-3; D call uncertain. Germline CDR1 SGHDN, CDR2 FVKESK. This CDR3 has 15 amino acids. V lost 1 base and J 0 bases, leaving 7 bases between the germline ends. The CDR3 nucleotides are TGTGCCAGCAGCCAAGGGAAGAGCTCTGGAAACACCATATATTTT. It is translated as CASSQGKSSGNTIYF.

This clonotype was counted a few times. The chain carries TRBV12-3 or TRBV12-4 and TRBJ2-7, with unresolved D. The CDR3 loop spans 14 amino acids. V was cut by 6 bases and J by 4 bases, with 16 bases left in between. The CDR3 spells CASSREVGWYEQYF. CDR3 coding DNA: TGTGCCAGCAGCCGCGAGGTGGGCTGGTACGAGCAGTACTTC.

This clonotype was detected ten times or more. V is TRBV6-2 or TRBV6-3 and J is TRBJ2-5; maybe TRBD1 (6 bases). Between the trimmed V and J ends, which lost 2 bases and 3 bases, there was a span of 10 bases. Germline CDR1 is MNHEY and CDR2 is SVGEGT. The CDR3 has 14 residues. CDR3 in amino acids: CASSYNSGEETQYF. The CDR3 DNA is TGTGCCAGCAGTTACAACTCAGGGGAAGAGACCCAGTACTTC.

This clonotype was seen only a few times. DNA for the CDR3: TGTGCCAGTCGATTCCAGCTCAGGGGGCATGGTCAGCCCCAGCATTTT. Its translation is CASRFQLRGHGQPQHF. The genes are TRBV28 and TRBJ1-5; 8 positions match TRBD1. V trimming: 9 bases; J trimming: 6 bases; junction bases outside the gene matches: 16. CDR1 MDHEN and CDR2 SYDVKM come from the germline V gene. The CDR3 has 16 amino acids.

CDR3 sequence: CATSIGTTNTGELFF. DNA for the CDR3: TGTGCCACCAGCATCGGGACTACGAACACCGGGGAGCTGTTTTTT. The chain couples TRBV15 to TRBJ2-2; 7 nucleotides agree with TRBD2. This CDR3 is 15 amino acids long. Germline values: CDR1 LNHNV, CDR2 YYDKDF (reference sequence). The trim removed 4 bases at V and 0 bases at J, leaving 2 bases unmatched.

This clonotype was seen at least ten times. The chain joins TRBV7-4 to TRBJ1-1; D gene uncertain. CDR3 length: 14 amino acids. CDR1 and CDR2 (germline): SGHVT, SQSDAQ. V lost 5 bases to trimming and J lost 0 bases, with 10 bases between them. The CDR3 region is CASSPRIMNTEAFF. In nucleotides, the CDR3 is TGTGCCAGCAGCCCTCGTATAATGAACACTGAAGCTTTCTTT.

The table lists this clonotype with a few counts. The chain links TRBV20-1 to TRBJ2-3, with 7 bases aligning to TRBD1. J lost 2 bases, V lost 0 bases, and 11 bases had no gene match. The germline gives CDR1 DFQATT, CDR2 SNEGSKA (reference sequence). This CDR3 has 17 amino acids. The CDR3 nucleotides read TGCAGTGCTAGAGATCTTGTATGGGACAGAACCACAGATACGCAGTATTTT. Its translation is CSARDLVWDRTTDTQYF.

The chain carries TRBV7-9 and TRBJ2-7, with D perhaps TRBD1 or TRBD2 (5 bases each). V lost 6 bases to trimming and J lost 3 bases, with 15 bases between them. This CDR3 spans 14 amino acids. CDR1 and CDR2 (germline): SEHNR, FQNEAQ (reference sequence). CDR3 sequence (DNA): TGTGCCAGCAGTATACCGGGACCAGACTACGAGCAGTACTTC. It translates to CASSIPGPDYEQYF.

Comment on this clonotype: This sequence may be a read error, since a much larger clone differs from it by one base. The chain links TRBV7-4 to TRBJ1-5, with D tentatively TRBD1 (6 bases). The CDR3 is 14 amino acids. The V gene's germline CDR1 is SGHVT and CDR2 SQSDAQ. The CDR3 loop is CASSNSTGNQSQHF. In DNA, the CDR3 is TGTGCCAGCAGCAATTCGACAGGCAATCAGTCCCAGCATTTT.

About this clonotype itself: The junction departs from germline at one end; a sequencing error may be responsible. The rearrangement uses TRBV7-3 and TRBJ2-7; the match to TRBD1 covers 9 bases. The CDR3 consists of 16 residues. Germline V gene data show CDR1 as SGHTA and CDR2 as FQGTGA. CDR3 amino acids: CASSPPSGTGYYGQYF. CDR3 nucleotide sequence: TGTGCCAGCAGCCCCCCTTCCGGGACAGGGTACTACGGGCAGTACTTC. Full variable domain (missing parts from reference TRBV7-3 and TRBJ2-7): GAGVSQTPSNKVTEKGKYVELRCDPISGHTALYWYRQSLGQGPEFLIYFQGTGAADDSGLPNDRFFAVRPEGSVSTLKIQRTERGDSAVYLCASSPPSGTGYYGQYFGPGTRLTVT.

This clonotype was observed a handful of times. The J gene is TRBJ2-3, the V gene TRBV5-4, with 9 bases identical to TRBD2. Per germline, CDR1 SGHNT and CDR2 YYREEE (reference sequence). The ends lost 0 bases at V and 1 base at J; junction bases unmatched: 12. The CDR3 length is 19 residues. Written as DNA, the CDR3 is TGTGCCAGCAGCTTGGAGCTTAGCGGGGGACCATGGGGCACAGATACGCAGTATTTT. Protein product: CASSLELSGGPWGTDTQYF.

Remarks on this clonotype: A read error may explain this, as a much larger clone is one base away. In nucleotides, the CDR3 is TGTGTCAGCAGCTTGTATGAAACTGAAGCTTTCTTT. This encodes CVSSLYETEAFF. V and J are TRBV7-2 and TRBJ1-1; D is unresolved. Germline lookup yields CDR1 SGHTA and CDR2 FQGNSA. This CDR3 is built from 12 residues.

This chain links TRBV2 with TRBJ2-2; the D is unclear. This CDR3 has 12 residues. Germline lookup yields CDR1 SNHLY and CDR2 FYNNEI. The V gene lost 6 bases and the J gene lost 7 bases, with 9 bases spanning the gap. The CDR3 spells CASRGPLGELFF. The CDR3 nucleotides are TGTGCCAGCAGGGGTCCCCTCGGGGAGCTGTTTTTT.

The V call is TRBV11-3, the J call TRBJ2-2, with 7 bases fitting TRBD2. The germline V gene has CDR1 SGHNT and CDR2 YENEEA. The V segment lost 5 bases and the J segment 4 bases; nucleotides outside the gene matches: 7. The CDR3 length is 15 residues. This CDR3 reads CASSLREDITGELFF. CDR3 bases: TGTGCCAGCAGCCTTCGGGAGGATATCACCGGGGAGCTGTTTTTT.